This T cell receptor beta chain was sequenced in a study of cytomegalovirus exposure and HLA in healthy donors. Study-level information: Around 200 million T cells yielded around 100 million unique TCR beta sequences, as an earlier analysis found. HLA-typed donors contributed approximately 86 million unique TCRs, which were held in an early data release.

With regard to this clone: Its matching antigen is unknown. Different DNA sequences within this sample yield the same CDR3.

Study-level findings and limits: In a later analysis, a missense DCLRE1C variant was linked to TCR beta V- and J-gene trimming.

PCR used 60 Vbeta primers and 13 Jbeta primers. Assay: immunoSEQ multiplex PCR; the TCRdb copy retains only in-frame clones and omits some. The sample carries a few hundred thousand clones, over 70% recorded once. This CDR3 comprises 14 residues. Germline CDR1 reads MGHRA; CDR2 reads YSYEKL. The V gene end was trimmed by 4 bases and the J gene end by 5 bases; junction bases not matched to a gene: 2. The receptor comes from a woman in her fifties or sixties in good health and CMV-seropositive. The chain recombines TRBV4-1 with TRBJ2-2; 9 bases fit TRBD1. The sequenced sample consisted of PBMCs. The CDR3 sequence: CASSRDRATGELFF. The CDR3 DNA reads TGCGCCAGCAGCCGGGACAGGGCGACCGGGGAGCTGTTTTTT.